This is a list of T cell receptor beta chains from one sample in a study of cytomegalovirus exposure and HLA in healthy donors. Data came from immunoSEQ multiplex PCR; TCRdb stores just in-frame clones and leaves some out. The repertoire holds 100,000 to 150,000 clones, with roughly 74% as singletons. Sequencing input: PBMCs. The source is a woman between 50 and 59 years old in good health and CMV-seropositive. The CDR3 runs from the conserved cysteine through the conserved F or W. D genes are given only for firm matches. A row's size may be missing; if present it is once, few, many or a size class.

v_call	d_call	j_call	clone_size	cdr3_nt	cdr3_aa
TRBV7-2	.	TRBJ2-3	.	TGTGCCAGCAGCTTAGGGGGCGGCAGCGTTATTATTAGCACAGATACGCAGTATTTT	CASSLGGGSVIISTDTQYF
TRBV6-5	.	TRBJ1-5	few	TGTGCCAGCAGTTCTAGCGGAGATCAGCCCCAGCATTTT	CASSSSGDQPQHF
TRBV5-1	TRBD2	TRBJ2-7	.	TGCGCCAGCAGCTTGGCCGGGGGGGTCGGCGAGCAGTACTTC	CASSLAGGVGEQYF
TRBV15	.	TRBJ1-6	.	TGTGCCACCAGCAGAGCACAAAATTCACCCCTCCACTTT	CATSRAQNSPLHF
TRBV7-3	TRBD1	TRBJ1-3	.	TGTGCCAGCAGATACAGGGGGCTTACTGGAAACACCATATATTTT	CASRYRGLTGNTIYF
TRBV5-1	TRBD2	TRBJ2-3	few	TGCGCCAGCAGCCTTAGCGGGGTCGGTGGAGATACGCAGTATTTT	CASSLSGVGGDTQYF
TRBV9	.	TRBJ1-3	.	TGTGCCAGCAGTGGCGGGGGATTCTCTGGAAACACCATATATTTT	CASSGGGFSGNTIYF
TRBV6-1	.	TRBJ2-1	few	TGTGCCAGCAGTGAGTCTGGCGGGGAATACAATGAGCAGTTCTTC	CASSESGGEYNEQFF
TRBV5-1	TRBD1	TRBJ1-6	once	TGCGCCAGCAGTCTGGGACAGGGAGGTAATTCACCCCTCCACTTT	CASSLGQGGNSPLHF
TRBV6-5	.	TRBJ2-1	.	TGTGCCAGCATTGACGTCAGGGGATTTCGGCAGTTCTTC	CASIDVRGFRQFF
TRBV12-5	.	TRBJ2-3	.	TGTGCTAGTGGTTTCACGGGGGACCCGACAGATACGCAGTATTTT	CASGFTGDPTDTQYF
TRBV29-1	TRBD1	TRBJ1-1	.	TGCAGCGTCCCCGGACAGGGGGTCGCTGAAGCTTTCTTT	CSVPGQGVAEAFF
TRBV5-1	TRBD1	TRBJ2-2	.	TGCGCCAGCACACTACAGGGGGCGAACACCGGGGAGCTGTTTTTT	CASTLQGANTGELFF
TRBV7-9	.	TRBJ2-2	once	TGTGCCAGCAGCTTAGAACTAGCTACCGGGGAGCTGTTTTTT	CASSLELATGELFF
TRBV10-3	.	TRBJ2-1	.	TGTGCCATCAGTCAGGCCAATGAGCAGTTCTTC	CAISQANEQFF
TRBV5-6	.	TRBJ1-5	.	TGTGCCAGCAGCTTGGGTCCGGGGGTACGGCAGCCCCAGCATTTT	CASSLGPGVRQPQHF
TRBV5-8	TRBD2	TRBJ2-1	.	TGTGCCAGCAGCTTGGCCACACTAGCGATCAATGAGCAGTTCTTC	CASSLATLAINEQFF
TRBV28	.	TRBJ1-2	.	TGTGCCAGCAGTTGGGCCCGAGGGGGCTACACCTTC	CASSWARGGYTF
TRBV27	.	TRBJ1-6	once	TGTGCCAGCAGGCACGGGACAACTAATTCACCCCTCCACTTT	CASRHGTTNSPLHF
TRBV19	TRBD1	TRBJ1-1	few	TGTGCCAGTACTCAAAGGGGGCGGACTGAAGCTTTCTTT	CASTQRGRTEAFF
TRBV5-1	.	TRBJ1-2	.	TGCGCCAGCAGCACACAGGGTGCCTATGGCTACACCTTC	CASSTQGAYGYTF
TRBV7-2	.	TRBJ1-2	.	TGTGCCAGCAGCTTAGTCTCTGGCTACACCTTC	CASSLVSGYTF
TRBV25-1	.	TRBJ1-6	.	TGTGCCAGCAGGAGGATTGAAAATTCACCCCTCCACTTT	CASRRIENSPLHF
TRBV5-4	.	TRBJ2-7	few	TGTGCCAGCAGTTACAGGGCTCGTGAAGCCGAGCAGTACTTC	CASSYRAREAEQYF
TRBV6-5	.	TRBJ1-3	few	TGTGCCAGCAATAAGGGGGTCTCTGGAAACACCATATATTTT	CASNKGVSGNTIYF
TRBV7-9	TRBD1	TRBJ1-2	.	TGTGCCAGCAGCTTAGGACAGGGACGAGGCTACACCTTC	CASSLGQGRGYTF
TRBV7-8	TRBD2	TRBJ2-7	.	TGTGCCAGCAGCTTGTTGCGTCCTAGCGGGGGGCAGGGGTACGAGCAGTACTTC	CASSLLRPSGGQGYEQYF
TRBV27	TRBD2	TRBJ2-7	.	TGTGCCAGCAGTTTATATCCTAGCGGCTCCTACGAGCAGTACTTC	CASSLYPSGSYEQYF
TRBV7-2	TRBD2	TRBJ2-2	.	TGTGCCAGCCGGGAGGGGACGACCACCGGGGAGCTGTTTTTT	CASREGTTTGELFF
TRBV4-2	.	TRBJ2-3	few	TGTGCCAGCAGCCAAGATCCTAGTACAGATACGCAGTATTTT	CASSQDPSTDTQYF
TRBV6-5	.	TRBJ1-1	.	TGTGCCAGCAGTCGGGACACAAGTGAAGCTTTCTTT	CASSRDTSEAFF
TRBV2	.	TRBJ2-1	.	TGTGCCAGCAGTCTTGGACTCTACAATGAGCAGTTCTTC	CASSLGLYNEQFF
TRBV5-4	.	TRBJ1-4	few	TGTGCCAGCAGCCGTGCAACTAATGAAAAACTGTTTTTT	CASSRATNEKLFF
TRBV7-2	TRBD2	TRBJ2-1	.	TGTGCCAGCAGTTCCAGACCGGGACTAGCGGGGGGCGCTAACAATGAGCAGTTCTTC	CASSSRPGLAGGANNEQFF
TRBV6-6	TRBD1	TRBJ2-7	.	TGTGCCAGCAGTTACGCCGCGGGACAGGTCTACGAGCAGTACTTC	CASSYAAGQVYEQYF
TRBV9	.	TRBJ2-1	.	TGTGCCAGCAGCGTAGGAGGACTGGGGGCGGATCGATTCTTC	CASSVGGLGADRFF
TRBV9	TRBD1	TRBJ1-2	.	TGTGCCAGCAGCGGGCCGGGACAGCAAACTAACTATGGCTACACCTTC	CASSGPGQQTNYGYTF
TRBV28	.	TRBJ2-5	.	TGTGCCAGCAGTTTATCCCGACAGGATATGAGGGGGGAGACCCAGTACTTC	CASSLSRQDMRGETQYF
TRBV5-1	.	TRBJ1-2	.	TGCGCCAGCAGCTTGTGGGGGGGGGATAAAGGCTACACCTTC	CASSLWGGDKGYTF
TRBV11-2	.	TRBJ1-2	.	TGTGCCAGCAGCCCCGGTTTTGGGGTTAGCAGGGGCTATGGCTACACCTTC	CASSPGFGVSRGYGYTF
TRBV9	TRBD1	TRBJ1-2	few	TGTGCCAGCAGCGACCGACAGGGTACCTATGGCTACACCTTC	CASSDRQGTYGYTF
TRBV11-3	.	TRBJ2-7	.	TGTGCCAGCAGCTTTCAGGGAGGATCCTACGAGCAGTACTTC	CASSFQGGSYEQYF
TRBV7-8	TRBD2	TRBJ2-1	.	TGTGCCAGCAGCTCCCGGGACTATGCGAATGAGCAGTTCTTC	CASSSRDYANEQFF
TRBV6-5	.	TRBJ2-4	.	TGTGCCAGCATCCCCGGGCAGGGGGGCGCGGACATTCAGTACTTC	CASIPGQGGADIQYF
TRBV30	TRBD2	TRBJ2-1	.	TGTGCCTGGAGTGCCCGACTGGGGGGAGGGAATGAGCAGTTCTTC	CAWSARLGGGNEQFF
TRBV5-6	.	TRBJ1-3	.	TGTGCCAGCAGCTTGGGTGAGAGAGGGCCCTCTGGAAACACCATATATTTT	CASSLGERGPSGNTIYF
TRBV19	TRBD1	TRBJ2-4	.	TGTGCCAGTAGGACGACAGGGCGGCTCAGCATTCAGTACTTC	CASRTTGRLSIQYF
TRBV5-1	TRBD2	TRBJ2-2	few	TGCGCCAGCAGCTTGGACCCGGGACTAGCGGGGGCCGGGGAGCTGTTTTTT	CASSLDPGLAGAGELFF
TRBV5-5	.	TRBJ2-2	.	TGTGCCAGCAGCTTGGGTTTCACGGGAACCGGGGAGCTGTTTTTT	CASSLGFTGTGELFF
TRBV4-1	.	TRBJ1-5	.	TGCGCCAGCAGCCAAACGCCAGCGGGTAATCAGCCCCAGCATTTT	CASSQTPAGNQPQHF
TRBV11-3	TRBD1	TRBJ2-3	.	TGTGCCAGCAGCTTAAGCTGGGACAGCTCCACAGATACGCAGTATTTT	CASSLSWDSSTDTQYF